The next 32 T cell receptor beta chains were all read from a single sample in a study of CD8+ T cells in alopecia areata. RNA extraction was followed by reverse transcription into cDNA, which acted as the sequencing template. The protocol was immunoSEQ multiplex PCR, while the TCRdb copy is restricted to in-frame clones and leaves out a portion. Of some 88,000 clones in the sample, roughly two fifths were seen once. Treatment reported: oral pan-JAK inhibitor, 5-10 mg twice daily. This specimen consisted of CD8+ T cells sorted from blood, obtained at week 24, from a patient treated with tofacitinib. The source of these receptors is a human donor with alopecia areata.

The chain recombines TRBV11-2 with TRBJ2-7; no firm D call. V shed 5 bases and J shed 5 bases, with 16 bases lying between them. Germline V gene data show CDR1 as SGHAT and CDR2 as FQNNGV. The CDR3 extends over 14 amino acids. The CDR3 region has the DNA TGTGCCAGCAGCCCAGGTCGGCCTGGGGACGAGCAGTACTTC. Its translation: CASSPGRPGDEQYF.

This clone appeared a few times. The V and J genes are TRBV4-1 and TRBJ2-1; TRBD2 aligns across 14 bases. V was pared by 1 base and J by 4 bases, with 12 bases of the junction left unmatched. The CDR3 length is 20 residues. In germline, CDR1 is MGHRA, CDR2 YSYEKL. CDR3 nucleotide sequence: TGCGCCAGCAGCCAAGCGTCCGGGACTAGCGGGAGTGCGGCGTACAATGAGCAGTTCTTC. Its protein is CASSQASGTSGSAAYNEQFF.

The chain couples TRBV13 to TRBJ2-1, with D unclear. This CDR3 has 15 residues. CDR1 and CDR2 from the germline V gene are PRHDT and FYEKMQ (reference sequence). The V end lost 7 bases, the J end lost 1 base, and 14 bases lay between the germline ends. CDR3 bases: TGTGCCAGCACCTCCCCCTCTGGATCCTACAATGAGCAGTTCTTC. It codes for CASTSPSGSYNEQFF.

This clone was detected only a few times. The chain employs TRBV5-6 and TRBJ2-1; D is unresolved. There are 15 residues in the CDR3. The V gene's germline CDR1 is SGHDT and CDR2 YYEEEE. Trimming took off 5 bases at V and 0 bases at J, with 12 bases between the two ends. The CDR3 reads CASRVGPSSYNEQFF. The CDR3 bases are TGTGCCAGCAGAGTAGGACCTAGCTCCTACAATGAGCAGTTCTTC.

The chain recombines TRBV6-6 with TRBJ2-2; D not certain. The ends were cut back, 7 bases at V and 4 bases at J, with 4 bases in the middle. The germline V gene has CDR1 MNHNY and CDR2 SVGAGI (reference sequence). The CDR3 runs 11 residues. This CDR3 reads CASTSTGELFF. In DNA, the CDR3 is TGTGCCAGCACGAGCACCGGGGAGCTGTTTTTT.

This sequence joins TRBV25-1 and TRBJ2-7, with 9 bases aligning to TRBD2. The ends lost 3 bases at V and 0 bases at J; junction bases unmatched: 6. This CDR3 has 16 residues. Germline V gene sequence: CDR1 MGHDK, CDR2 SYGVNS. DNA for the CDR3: TGTGCCAGCAGTGACTTTGCGGGAGGGAGCTCCTACGAGCAGTACTTC. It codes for CASSDFAGGSSYEQYF.

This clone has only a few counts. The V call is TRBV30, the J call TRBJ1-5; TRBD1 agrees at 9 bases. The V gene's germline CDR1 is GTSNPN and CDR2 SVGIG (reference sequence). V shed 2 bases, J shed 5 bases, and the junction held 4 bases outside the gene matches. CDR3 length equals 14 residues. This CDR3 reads CAWSSGQGYQPQHF. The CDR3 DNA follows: TGTGCCTGGAGTTCCGGACAGGGGTATCAGCCCCAGCATTTT.

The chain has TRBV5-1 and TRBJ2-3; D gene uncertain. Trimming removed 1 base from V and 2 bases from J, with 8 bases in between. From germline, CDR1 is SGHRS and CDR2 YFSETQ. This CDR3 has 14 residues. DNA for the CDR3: TGCGCCAGCAGCTTGTGGCAGAACACAGATACGCAGTATTTT. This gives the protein CASSLWQNTDTQYF.

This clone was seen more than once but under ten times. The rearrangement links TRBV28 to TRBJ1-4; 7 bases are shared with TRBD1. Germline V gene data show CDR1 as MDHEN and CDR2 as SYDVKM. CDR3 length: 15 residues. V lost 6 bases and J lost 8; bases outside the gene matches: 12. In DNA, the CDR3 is TGTGCCAGCAGCCGACCCTCAGGGGGAGGGGAAAAACTGTTTTTT. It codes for CASSRPSGGGEKLFF.

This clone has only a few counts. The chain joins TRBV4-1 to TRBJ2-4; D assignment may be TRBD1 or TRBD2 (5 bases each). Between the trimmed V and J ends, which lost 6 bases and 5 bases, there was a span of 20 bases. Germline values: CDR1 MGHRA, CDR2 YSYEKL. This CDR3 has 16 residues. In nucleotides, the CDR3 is TGCGCCAGCAGTGGCAGTGGGGGAGTGGAGCAAAACATTCAGTACTTC. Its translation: CASSGSGGVEQNIQYF.

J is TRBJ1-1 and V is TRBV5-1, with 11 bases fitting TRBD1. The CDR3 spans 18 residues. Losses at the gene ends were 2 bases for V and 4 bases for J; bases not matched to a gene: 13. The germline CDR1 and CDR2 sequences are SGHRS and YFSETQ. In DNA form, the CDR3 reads TGCGCCAGCAGCTTCAATCCGGGACAGGGGGAGACAGGCACTGAAGCTTTCTTT. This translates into CASSFNPGQGETGTEAFF.

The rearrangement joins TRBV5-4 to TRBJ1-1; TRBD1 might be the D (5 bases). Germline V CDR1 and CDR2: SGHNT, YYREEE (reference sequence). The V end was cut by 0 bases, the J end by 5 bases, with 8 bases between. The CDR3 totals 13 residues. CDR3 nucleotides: TGTGCCAGCAGCTTGGTACAGGATACTGAAGCTTTCTTT. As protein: CASSLVQDTEAFF.

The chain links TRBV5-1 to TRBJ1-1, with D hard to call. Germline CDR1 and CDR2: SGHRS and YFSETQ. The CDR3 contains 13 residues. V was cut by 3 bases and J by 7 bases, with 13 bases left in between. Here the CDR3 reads CASSSKPTDEAFF. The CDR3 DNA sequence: TGCGCCAGCAGCTCCAAACCGACCGATGAAGCTTTCTTT.

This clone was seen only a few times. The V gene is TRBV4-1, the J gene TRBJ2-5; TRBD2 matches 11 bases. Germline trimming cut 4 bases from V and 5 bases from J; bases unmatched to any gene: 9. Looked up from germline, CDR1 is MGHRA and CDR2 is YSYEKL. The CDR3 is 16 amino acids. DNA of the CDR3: TGCGCCAGCAGCCCCTATAGCGGGAGGGCCGGTGAGACCCAGTACTTC. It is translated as CASSPYSGRAGETQYF.

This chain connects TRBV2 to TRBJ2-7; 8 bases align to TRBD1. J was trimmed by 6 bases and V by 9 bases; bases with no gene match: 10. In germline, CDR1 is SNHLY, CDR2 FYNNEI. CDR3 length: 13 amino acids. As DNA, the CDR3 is TGTGCCAGAAGGGGGCAGGGGGCGGTCGAGCAGTACTTC. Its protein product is CARRGQGAVEQYF.

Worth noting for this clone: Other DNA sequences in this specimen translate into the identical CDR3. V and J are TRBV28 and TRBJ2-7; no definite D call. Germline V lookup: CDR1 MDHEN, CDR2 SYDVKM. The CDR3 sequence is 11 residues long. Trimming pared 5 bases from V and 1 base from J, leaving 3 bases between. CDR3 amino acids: CASSHSYEQYF. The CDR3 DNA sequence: TGTGCCAGCAGTCATTCCTACGAGCAGTACTTC. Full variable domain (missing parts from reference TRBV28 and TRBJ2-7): DVKVTQSSRYLVKRTGEKVFLECVQDMDHENMFWYRQDPGLGLRLIYFSYDVKMKEKGDIPEGYSVSREKKERFSLILESASTNQTSMYLCASSHSYEQYFGPGTRLTVT.

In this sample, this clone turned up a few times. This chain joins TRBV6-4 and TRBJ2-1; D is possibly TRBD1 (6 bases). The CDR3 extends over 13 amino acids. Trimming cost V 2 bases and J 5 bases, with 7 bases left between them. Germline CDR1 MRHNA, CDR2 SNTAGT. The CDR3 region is CASSDGTNNEQFF. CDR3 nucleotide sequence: TGTGCCAGCAGTGACGGGACAAACAATGAGCAGTTCTTC.

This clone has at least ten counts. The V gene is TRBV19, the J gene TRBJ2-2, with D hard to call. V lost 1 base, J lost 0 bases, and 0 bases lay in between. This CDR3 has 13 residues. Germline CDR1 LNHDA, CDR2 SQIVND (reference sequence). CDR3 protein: CASSIANTGELFF. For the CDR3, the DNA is TGTGCCAGTAGTATAGCGAACACCGGGGAGCTGTTTTTT.

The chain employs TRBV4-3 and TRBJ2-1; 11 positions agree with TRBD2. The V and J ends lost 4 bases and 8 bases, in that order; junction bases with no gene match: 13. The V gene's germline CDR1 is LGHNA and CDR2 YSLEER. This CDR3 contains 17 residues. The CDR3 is CASSRTSLAGVIDEQFF. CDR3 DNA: TGCGCCAGCAGCCGAACTTCACTAGCGGGAGTCATCGATGAGCAGTTCTTC.

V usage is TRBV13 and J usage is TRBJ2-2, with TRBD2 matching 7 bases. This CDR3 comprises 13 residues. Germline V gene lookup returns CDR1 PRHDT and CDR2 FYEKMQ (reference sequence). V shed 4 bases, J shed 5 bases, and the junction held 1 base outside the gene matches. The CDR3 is CASSSSGTGELFF. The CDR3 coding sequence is TGTGCCAGCAGCTCTAGCGGAACCGGGGAGCTGTTTTTT.

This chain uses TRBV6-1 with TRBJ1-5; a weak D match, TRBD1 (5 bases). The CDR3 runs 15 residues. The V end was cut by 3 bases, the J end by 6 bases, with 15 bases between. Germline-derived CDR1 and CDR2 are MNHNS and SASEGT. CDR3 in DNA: TGTGCCAGCAGTGAGGAGCAGGGTTGGCGTCAGCCCCAGCATTTT. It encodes CASSEEQGWRQPQHF.

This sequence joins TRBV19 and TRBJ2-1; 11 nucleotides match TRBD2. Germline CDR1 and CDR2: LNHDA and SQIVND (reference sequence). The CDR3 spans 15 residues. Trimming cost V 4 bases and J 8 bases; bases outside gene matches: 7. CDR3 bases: TGTGCCAGTAGTACCTCTAGCGGGAGGTTCTATGAGCAGTTCTTC. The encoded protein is CASSTSSGRFYEQFF.

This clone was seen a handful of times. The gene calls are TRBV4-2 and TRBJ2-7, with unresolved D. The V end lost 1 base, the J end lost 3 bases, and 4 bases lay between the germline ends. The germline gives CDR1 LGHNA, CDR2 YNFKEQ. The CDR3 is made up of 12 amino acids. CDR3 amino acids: CASSQGGYEQYF. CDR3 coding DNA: TGTGCCAGCAGCCAAGGGGGCTACGAGCAGTACTTC.

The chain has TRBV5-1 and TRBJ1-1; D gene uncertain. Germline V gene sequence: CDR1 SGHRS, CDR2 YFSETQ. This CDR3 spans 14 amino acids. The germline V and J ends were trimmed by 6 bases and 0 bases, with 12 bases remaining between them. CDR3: CASNTGGMNTEAFF. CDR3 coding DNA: TGCGCCAGCAATACTGGCGGGATGAACACTGAAGCTTTCTTT.

Written as DNA, the CDR3 is TGTGCCAGCCCTGGTGGGCTCACAGATACGCAGTATTTT. It encodes CASPGGLTDTQYF. The gene calls are TRBV7-9 and TRBJ2-3, with unresolved D. V dropped 8 bases and J dropped 2 bases, with 11 bases sitting between them. The CDR3 has 13 residues. Germline lookup yields CDR1 SEHNR and CDR2 FQNEAQ (reference sequence).

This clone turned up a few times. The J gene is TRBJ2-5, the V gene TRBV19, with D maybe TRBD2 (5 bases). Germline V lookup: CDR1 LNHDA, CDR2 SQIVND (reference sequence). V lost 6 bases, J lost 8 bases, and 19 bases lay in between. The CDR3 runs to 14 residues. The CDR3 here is CASRFTEGFDTQYF. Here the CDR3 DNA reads TGTGCCAGTAGGTTTACAGAGGGATTCGACACCCAGTACTTC.

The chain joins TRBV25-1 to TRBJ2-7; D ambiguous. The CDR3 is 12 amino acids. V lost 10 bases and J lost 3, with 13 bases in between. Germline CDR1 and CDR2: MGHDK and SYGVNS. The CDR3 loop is CATSLGLYEQYF. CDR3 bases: TGTGCCACCTCCCTGGGTCTCTACGAGCAGTACTTC.

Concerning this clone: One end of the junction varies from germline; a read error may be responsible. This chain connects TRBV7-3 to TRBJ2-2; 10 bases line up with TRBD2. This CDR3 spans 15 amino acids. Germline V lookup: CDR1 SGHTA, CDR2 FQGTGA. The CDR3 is CATSSSGSSTGELFF. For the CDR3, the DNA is TGTGCCACCAGCTCTAGCGGGAGTAGTACCGGGGAGCTGTTTTTT. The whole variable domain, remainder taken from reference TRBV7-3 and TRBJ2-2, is GAGVSQTPSNKVTEKGKYVELRCDPISGHTALYWYRQSLGQGPEFLIYFQGTGAADDSGLPNDRFFAVRPEGSVSTLKIQRTERGDSAVYLCATSSSGSSTGELFFGEGSRLTVL.

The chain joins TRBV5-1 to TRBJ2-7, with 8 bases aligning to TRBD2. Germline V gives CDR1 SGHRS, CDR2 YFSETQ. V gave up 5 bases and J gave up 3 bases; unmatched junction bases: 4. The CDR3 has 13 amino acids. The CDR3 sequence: CASSFGTSYEQYF. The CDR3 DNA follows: TGCGCCAGCAGTTTCGGGACTAGCTACGAGCAGTACTTC.

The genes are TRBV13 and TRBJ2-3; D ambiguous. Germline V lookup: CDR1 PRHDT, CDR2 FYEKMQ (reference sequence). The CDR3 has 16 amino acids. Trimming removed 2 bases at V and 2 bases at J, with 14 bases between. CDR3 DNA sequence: TGTGCCAGCAGCTTACGGGCATCCCGAAACACAGATACGCAGTATTTT. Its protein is CASSLRASRNTDTQYF. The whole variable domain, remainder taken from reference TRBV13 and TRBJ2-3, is AAGVIQSPRHLIKEKRETATLKCYPIPRHDTVYWYQQGPGQDPQFLISFYEKMQSDKGSIPDRFSAQQFSDYHSELNMSSLELGDSALYFCASSLRASRNTDTQYFGPGTRLTVL.

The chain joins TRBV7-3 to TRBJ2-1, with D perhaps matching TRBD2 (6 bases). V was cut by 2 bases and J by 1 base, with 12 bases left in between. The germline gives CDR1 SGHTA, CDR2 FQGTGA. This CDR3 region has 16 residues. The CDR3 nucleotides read TGTGCCAGCAGCTTACTAGCGACCAAATCCTACAATGAGCAGTTCTTC. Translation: CASSLLATKSYNEQFF.

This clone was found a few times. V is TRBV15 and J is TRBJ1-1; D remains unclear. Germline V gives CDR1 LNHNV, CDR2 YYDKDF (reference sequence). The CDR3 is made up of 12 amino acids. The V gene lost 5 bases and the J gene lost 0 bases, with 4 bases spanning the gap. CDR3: CATSVLNTEAFF. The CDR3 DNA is TGTGCCACCAGCGTCTTGAACACTGAAGCTTTCTTT.